This T cell receptor (beta chain) was sequenced for a study of glioma-infiltrating T cells after dendritic cell vaccination. Profiling relied on immunoSEQ multiplex PCR, and the TCRdb table lists in-frame clones only, not all of them. Of about 25,000 clones in the sample, roughly 86% were seen once. CDR1 is MNHNS and CDR2 is SASEGT in the germline V gene. The length of the CDR3 is 14 residues. J lost 2 bases, V lost 4 bases, and 3 bases had no gene match. The time point denotes: after dendritic cell vaccination, including at tumor progression/relapse. The source was blood, collected after dendritic cell vaccination. V usage is TRBV6-1 and J usage is TRBJ2-5; 8 positions agree with TRBD1. The source of this sequence is a human donor with glioblastoma. The CDR3 here is CASSVGQGQETQYF. CDR3 sequence (DNA): TGTGCCAGCAGTGTTGGACAGGGACAAGAGACCCAGTACTTC.